What follows are 29 T cell receptor beta chains derived from one specimen sequenced in a study of T cell responses to AZD1222 COVID-19 vaccine. Data came from immunoSEQ multiplex PCR; TCRdb stores just in-frame clones and leaves some out. This table holds roughly 200,000 clones, approximately 90% found once. The starting material was peripheral blood, obtained 28 days after the second AZD1222 dose. The receptors come from an adult who received the AZD1222 COVID-19 vaccine.

The chain recombines TRBV7-8 with TRBJ1-1; D call uncertain. This CDR3 region has 16 residues. Trimming took off 5 bases at V and 5 bases at J, with 21 bases between the two ends. Germline assignment: CDR1 SGHVS and CDR2 FQNEAQ. The chain's CDR3 is CASSLQGSFLATEAFF. For the CDR3, the DNA is TGTGCCAGCAGCCTCCAAGGATCCTTCCTTGCGACTGAAGCTTTCTTT.

CDR3 DNA: TGTGCCAGCTCACTGACAGGGGGAGGGGTTGACACTGAAGCTTTCTTT. This codes for CASSLTGGGVDTEAFF. The rearrangement joins TRBV18 to TRBJ1-1; 9 nucleotides line up with TRBD1. CDR3 size: 16 residues. The junction had 9 bases not matched to a gene; V was cut back by 4 bases and J by 3 bases. Germline V gene lookup returns CDR1 KGHSH and CDR2 LQKENI. Based on the CDR3 plus reference TRBV18 and TRBJ1-1, the full variable domain is NAGVMQNPRHLVRRRGQEARLRCSPMKGHSHVYWYRQLPEEGLKFMVYLQKENIIDESGMPKERFSAEFPKEGPSILRIQQVVRGDSAAYFCASSLTGGGVDTEAFFGQGTRLTVV.

The chain joins TRBV10-1 to TRBJ1-2, with a weak D call TRBD1 (5 bases). CDR3 length: 14 residues. Per germline, CDR1 WNHNN and CDR2 SYGVQD (reference sequence). V was pared by 9 bases and J by 1 base, with 15 bases between. In DNA, the CDR3 is TGCGCCAGTTTATTAACGGGGGTTAACTATGGCTACACCTTC. Its protein product is CASLLTGVNYGYTF.

The chain combines TRBV19 with TRBJ1-1, with a tentative D call TRBD1 (6 bases). The CDR3 loop spans 14 amino acids. V was shortened by 2 bases and J by 4 bases, with 11 bases between the two germline ends. Germline lookup yields CDR1 LNHDA and CDR2 SQIVND (reference sequence). CDR3: CASSISGGATEAFF. Written as DNA, the CDR3 is TGTGCCAGTAGTATATCGGGGGGGGCCACTGAAGCTTTCTTT.

The chain carries TRBV18 and TRBJ1-5; D is ambiguous. Trimming stripped 6 bases from V and 7 bases from J, with 13 bases between. The CDR3 consists of 13 residues. CDR1 and CDR2 (germline): KGHSH, LQKENI. The CDR3 bases are TGTGCCAGCTCTACCAGAGGGATACAGCCCCAGCATTTT. Amino acid sequence: CASSTRGIQPQHF.

The V call is TRBV18, the J call TRBJ2-2; D is unclear. The CDR3 runs to 14 residues. V lost 1 base and J 7 bases, leaving 10 bases between the germline ends. Germline V gene sequence: CDR1 KGHSH, CDR2 LQKENI. CDR3 loop: CASSPLGGGGELFF. CDR3 coding DNA: TGTGCCAGCTCACCACTCGGCGGTGGCGGGGAGCTGTTTTTT.

The gene calls are TRBV5-1 and TRBJ2-5, with D possibly matching TRBD2 (6 bases). The CDR3 contains 15 residues. Germline V gene sequence: CDR1 SGHRS, CDR2 YFSETQ. V was clipped by 2 bases and J by 4 bases, with 15 bases between them. CDR3 region: CASSFSTGAGETQYF. DNA of the CDR3: TGCGCCAGCAGCTTTTCCACGGGAGCTGGAGAGACCCAGTACTTC.

The rearrangement uses TRBV18 and TRBJ2-3, with TRBD1 matching 10 bases. Trimming cost V 6 bases and J 3 bases; bases outside gene matches: 6. Germline V CDR1 and CDR2: KGHSH, LQKENI. The CDR3 runs 15 residues. The CDR3 reads CASSPRQGATDTQYF. CDR3 sequence (DNA): TGTGCCAGCTCGCCCCGACAGGGGGCAACAGATACGCAGTATTTT.

The gene calls are TRBV24-1 and TRBJ1-6; 9 nucleotides match TRBD1. The CDR3 consists of 19 residues. The V and J ends lost 2 bases and 6 bases, in that order; junction bases with no gene match: 13. Germline-derived CDR1 and CDR2 are KGHDR and SFDVKD. The CDR3 bases are TGTGCCACCAGTGATTGGCCAATCGGGACAGGGTCTTCTAATTCACCCCTCCACTTT. Amino acid sequence: CATSDWPIGTGSSNSPLHF.

The chain carries TRBV10-2 and TRBJ1-2; D is unresolved. CDR3 size: 15 residues. Trimming removed 3 bases at V and 0 bases at J, with 11 bases between. Germline CDR1 is WSHSY and CDR2 is SAAADI. This CDR3 is CASSENRAANYGYTF. The CDR3 region has the DNA TGCGCCAGCAGTGAAAATAGGGCGGCTAACTATGGCTACACCTTC.

The chain uses TRBV6-2 or TRBV6-3 and TRBJ1-1; D ambiguous. CDR1 MNHEY and CDR2 SVGEGT come from the germline V gene. Trimming stripped 0 bases from V and 4 bases from J, with 6 bases between. The CDR3 loop spans 13 amino acids. CDR3 sequence reads: CASSYSRSTEAFF. The CDR3 DNA reads TGTGCCAGCAGTTACTCGAGGAGCACTGAAGCTTTCTTT.

This clone is a singleton in its sample. The chain links TRBV12-3 or TRBV12-4 to TRBJ1-2, with D unresolved. The CDR3 spans 13 residues. V was pared by 4 bases and J by 2 bases, with 8 bases between. Written as DNA, the CDR3 is TGTGCCAGCAGTTCCCCCCTAAACTATGGCTACACCTTC. This encodes CASSSPLNYGYTF.

The J gene is TRBJ2-3, the V gene TRBV6-1; D is possibly TRBD1 or TRBD2 (5 bases each). Germline loops: CDR1 MNHNS, CDR2 SASEGT. The CDR3 extends over 15 amino acids. The V end lost 1 base, the J end lost 6 bases, and 14 bases lay between the germline ends. The CDR3 loop is CASSEGGVRRDTQYF. CDR3 bases: TGTGCCAGCAGTGAAGGAGGGGTCAGGCGGGATACGCAGTATTTT.

J is TRBJ2-7 and V is TRBV2, with D possibly matching TRBD1 (5 bases). The CDR3 is 11 residues long. CDR1 and CDR2 (germline): SNHLY, FYNNEI. V lost 6 bases and J 7 bases, leaving 10 bases between the germline ends. CDR3 in DNA: TGTGCCAGCAGAGGGGCGAGGGAGCAGTACTTC. Translating it yields CASRGAREQYF.

The chain combines TRBV5-6 with TRBJ1-5; D uncertain. The V gene lost 1 base and the J gene lost 7 bases, with 9 bases spanning the gap. This CDR3 spans 13 amino acids. CDR1 is SGHDT and CDR2 is YYEEEE in the germline V gene. As DNA, the CDR3 is TGTGCCAGCAGCTTGTCGAGGGAACAGCCCCAGCATTTT. This encodes CASSLSREQPQHF.

The CDR3 region is CASSPPGDGELFF. CDR3 bases: TGTGCCAGCAGTCCCCCGGGTGACGGGGAGCTGTTTTTT. The chain joins TRBV6-5 to TRBJ2-2; no clear D. CDR1 and CDR2 (germline): MNHEY, SVGAGI. CDR3 length: 13 amino acids. V lost 5 bases and J lost 7, with 11 bases in between.

The chain joins TRBV6-2 or TRBV6-3 to TRBJ1-2, with D maybe TRBD1 (5 bases). Germline values: CDR1 MNHEY, CDR2 SVGEGT. The V end lost 5 bases, the J end lost 4 bases, and 11 bases lay between the germline ends. This CDR3 is 13 amino acids long. The CDR3 loop reads CASSPGWVYGYTF. The CDR3 nucleotides read TGTGCCAGCAGTCCAGGGTGGGTCTATGGCTACACCTTC.

The genes are TRBV5-4 and TRBJ1-2; unclear D gene. Germline V gives CDR1 SGHNT, CDR2 YYREEE (reference sequence). There are 13 residues in the CDR3. V dropped 0 bases and J dropped 10 bases, with 13 bases sitting between them. The CDR3 loop is CASSLGSPGDYTF. The CDR3 DNA reads as TGTGCCAGCAGCTTGGGGTCCCCCGGGGACTACACCTTC.

The chain uses TRBV5-1 and TRBJ2-1, with 8 bases identical to TRBD2. Germline values: CDR1 SGHRS, CDR2 YFSETQ. J lost 6 bases, V lost 4 bases, and 6 bases had no gene match. The CDR3 is 14 residues long. CDR3 nucleotide sequence: TGCGCCAGCAGCCGTAGCGGGGCCTCCAATGAGCAGTTCTTC. Its translation is CASSRSGASNEQFF.

The chain links TRBV7-9 to TRBJ2-3; 8 nucleotides match TRBD2. The CDR3 contains 18 residues. After removal of 3 bases from V and 0 bases from J, the junction contained 11 bases not matched to a gene. The germline V gene encodes CDR1 SEHNR and CDR2 FQNEAQ (reference sequence). CDR3 in DNA: TGTGCCAGCAGCTTCCCCCCCCGGACTAGCTCTAGCACAGATACGCAGTATTTT. Protein: CASSFPPRTSSSTDTQYF. The full variable domain, with the rest looked up from reference TRBV7-9 and TRBJ2-3, is DTGVSQNPRHKITKRGQNVTFRCDPISEHNRLYWYRQTLGQGPEFLTYFQNEAQLEKSRLLSDRFSAERPKGSFSTLEIQRTEQGDSAMYLCASSFPPRTSSSTDTQYFGPGTRLTVL.

The V and J genes are TRBV28 and TRBJ1-2, with 8 bases that match TRBD1. The CDR3 is made up of 18 amino acids. After removal of 7 bases from V and 2 bases from J, the junction contained 18 bases not matched to a gene. CDR1 and CDR2 (germline): MDHEN, SYDVKM. The CDR3 DNA is TGTGCCAGCATAAGGGGGGGTGGACAGGGAAGGTTGAACTATGGCTACACCTTC. It yields the protein CASIRGGGQGRLNYGYTF.

This clone has more than one count but fewer than ten. This chain connects TRBV4-2 to TRBJ1-1, with D perhaps TRBD1 (6 bases). The CDR3 runs 15 residues. Germline V gene lookup returns CDR1 LGHNA and CDR2 YNFKEQ. The V and J ends lost 4 bases and 2 bases respectively, with 14 bases between them. CDR3 nucleotides: TGTGCCAGCAGCCTCAGAGGGGGGGGAAACACTGAAGCTTTCTTT. Translating it yields CASSLRGGGNTEAFF.

In this sample, this clone turned up a few times. The V gene is TRBV6-5, the J gene TRBJ1-1; a possible D gene is TRBD1 (6 bases). Trimming stripped 6 bases from V and 7 bases from J, with 12 bases between. The length of the CDR3 is 12 residues. The germline CDR1 and CDR2 sequences are MNHEY and SVGAGI. The CDR3 region is CASRHQTGEAFF. The CDR3 bases are TGTGCCAGCAGGCACCAGACAGGTGAAGCTTTCTTT.

This clone has a single count. This chain uses TRBV11-2 with TRBJ1-1; no clear D. The V gene's germline CDR1 is SGHAT and CDR2 FQNNGV. V lost 7 bases and J lost 0, with 9 bases in between. The CDR3 has 13 residues. The CDR3 DNA is TGTGCCAGCAAGGAGCAGTTGAACACTGAAGCTTTCTTT. It is translated as CASKEQLNTEAFF.

The chain links TRBV7-6 to TRBJ2-3; the D gene is possibly TRBD1 (5 bases). This CDR3 spans 15 amino acids. Germline V gene lookup returns CDR1 SGHVS and CDR2 FNYEAQ. V was pared by 1 base and J by 2 bases, with 10 bases between. The CDR3 nucleotides read TGTGCCAGCAGCTTAGAGCAGGGATACACAGATACGCAGTATTTT. Its protein product is CASSLEQGYTDTQYF.

The rearrangement joins TRBV19 to TRBJ1-1, with D possibly being TRBD1 (6 bases). The CDR3 covers 12 residues. Germline V gene data show CDR1 as LNHDA and CDR2 as SQIVND (reference sequence). V was cut by 11 bases and J by 8 bases, with 18 bases left in between. CDR3 region: CASAPGGYEAFF. CDR3 bases: TGTGCCTCCGCCCCTGGGGGCTACGAAGCTTTCTTT. Together with reference TRBV19 and TRBJ1-1, the CDR3 gives the full variable domain: DGGITQSPKYLFRKEGQNVTLSCEQNLNHDAMYWYRQDPGQGLRLIYYSQIVNDFQKGDIAEGYSVSREKKESFPLTVTSAQKNPTAFYLCASAPGGYEAFFGQGTRLTVV.

The gene calls are TRBV6-1 and TRBJ1-1; D gene ambiguous. Looked up from germline, CDR1 is MNHNS and CDR2 is SASEGT. V was pared by 1 base and J by 6 bases, with 15 bases between. This CDR3 contains 15 residues. CDR3 DNA sequence: TGTGCCAGCAGTGAAGGGGTCTCTTGGGTCGCTGAAGCTTTCTTT. It codes for CASSEGVSWVAEAFF.

The chain links TRBV2 to TRBJ1-2; 9 positions match TRBD1. The CDR3 is made up of 14 amino acids. Germline V CDR1 and CDR2: SNHLY, FYNNEI. V lost 6 bases and J lost 8; bases outside the gene matches: 10. In DNA form, the CDR3 reads TGTGCCAGCAGCAAGGGACAGGGCGTCGGAGGCTACACCTTC. Translation: CASSKGQGVGGYTF.

The CDR3 loop reads CASSQVHGQERVDTEAFF. In DNA form, the CDR3 reads TGTGCCAGCAGCCAAGTTCATGGACAGGAAAGGGTGGACACTGAAGCTTTCTTT. This chain links TRBV3-1 (or the pseudogene TRBV3-2) with TRBJ1-1, with TRBD1 identical over 7 bases. The CDR3 is 18 residues long. The ends lost 1 base at V and 3 bases at J; junction bases unmatched: 14. Germline CDR1 reads LGHDT; CDR2 reads YNNKEL (reference sequence).